The 10 T cell receptor beta chains reported below all come from one sample, sequenced in a study of T-cell memory formation after mild COVID-19. One entry per CDR3 protein results from TCRdb running MiXCR on the 5' RACE reads. This sample has some 330,000 distinct CDR3 sequences; around 20% occur once, and the top ten carry approximately 12%. Material: PBMCs or a T cell subset sorted from them (not recorded which). Receptors were obtained from an adult woman who had mild COVID-19 (a few samples of this study predate the infection). Cell type and time point are not known.

The chain combines TRBV27 with TRBJ2-7, with 9 bases aligning to TRBD2. This CDR3 contains 15 residues. The V gene end was trimmed by 0 bases and the J gene end by 2 bases; junction bases not matched to a gene: 2. The germline gives CDR1 MNHEY, CDR2 SMNVEV (reference sequence). CDR3 protein: CASSLSGLAAYEQYF. The DNA for the CDR3 is TGTGCCAGCAGTTTATCGGGACTAGCCGCCTACGAGCAGTACTTC.

The chain has TRBV27 and TRBJ2-1, with unresolved D. CDR1 is MNHEY and CDR2 is SMNVEV in the germline V gene (reference sequence). Trimming shortened V by 3 bases and J by 4 bases, and 7 bases separated the two germline ends. This CDR3 has 13 residues. The CDR3 coding sequence is TGTGCCAGCAGTTTTTGGCAATACAATGAGCAGTTCTTC. As protein: CASSFWQYNEQFF.

This clonotype was observed a handful of times. This chain connects TRBV5-1 to TRBJ1-1; 8 nucleotides line up with TRBD1. CDR1 is SGHRS, CDR2 YFSETQ, per germline. The CDR3 spans 14 residues. The J segment lost 0 bases and the V segment lost 7 bases, leaving 5 bases of the junction unmatched. CDR3 protein: CASGEGQVNTEAFF. CDR3 DNA sequence: TGCGCCAGCGGCGAGGGACAGGTGAACACTGAAGCTTTCTTT.

The chain recombines TRBV7-2 with TRBJ1-2; no firm D call. Germline loops: CDR1 SGHTA, CDR2 FQGNSA. This CDR3 is built from 13 residues. Trimming took off 0 bases at V and 5 bases at J, with 7 bases between the two ends. The CDR3: CASSLASAYGYTF. The CDR3 DNA reads TGTGCCAGCAGCTTAGCGTCGGCATATGGCTACACCTTC.

The chain carries TRBV27 and TRBJ1-1; D may be TRBD1 (5 bases). Germline CDR1 reads MNHEY; CDR2 reads SMNVEV (reference sequence). The length of the CDR3 is 13 residues. V lost 5 bases and J lost 6, with 13 bases in between. The CDR3, as DNA: TGTGCCAGCAGTACCTGGGGGTGGGCTGAAGCTTTCTTT. Translated: CASSTWGWAEAFF.

This clonotype was recorded only once. The V and J genes are TRBV5-1 and TRBJ2-1; D possibly corresponds to TRBD1 (5 bases). Germline values: CDR1 SGHRS, CDR2 YFSETQ. The CDR3 is 14 amino acids. V was pared by 5 bases and J by 9 bases, with 18 bases between. The DNA of the CDR3 is TGCGCCAGCAGGCCTGGGGCAGTTTACGGTGAGCAGTTCTTC. This codes for CASRPGAVYGEQFF. The variable domain in full, completed from reference TRBV5-1 and TRBJ2-1, reads KAGVTQTPRYLIKTRGQQVTLSCSPISGHRSVSWYQQTPGQGLQFLFEYFSETQRNKGNFPGRFSGRQFSNSRSEMNVSTLELGDSALYLCASRPGAVYGEQFFGPGTRLTVL.

The chain joins TRBV7-9 to TRBJ1-1; 7 nucleotides match TRBD1. CDR1 is SEHNR, CDR2 FQNEAQ, per germline (reference sequence). V lost 3 bases and J lost 1; bases outside the gene matches: 8. The CDR3 has 16 residues. For the CDR3, the DNA is TGTGCCAGCAGCTTGAGACAGGGTTTGGAGAACACTGAAGCTTTCTTT. Residues: CASSLRQGLENTEAFF.

This clonotype was seen a handful of times. The V call is TRBV7-2, the J call TRBJ1-1, with a tentative D call TRBD1 (6 bases). There are 14 residues in the CDR3. Germline-derived CDR1 and CDR2 are SGHTA and FQGNSA. Trimming took 5 bases from V and 2 from J, leaving 12 bases between them. CDR3 DNA: TGTGCCAGCAGCCAGGGGATGGGCAACACTGAAGCTTTCTTT. Its translation: CASSQGMGNTEAFF.

As to this clonotype: Germline and junction disagree at one end, which may indicate a read error. V is TRBV11-2 and J is TRBJ2-2; 10 positions match TRBD2. Germline V gives CDR1 SGHAT, CDR2 FQNNGV. This CDR3 is built from 14 residues. CDR3 in DNA: TGTGCCAGCAGCCTAGCGGGGGCCACCGGGGAGCTGATTTTT. This codes for CASSLAGATGELIF.

This clonotype was counted between two and nine times. The rearrangement links TRBV12-3 or TRBV12-4 to TRBJ2-1; 10 bases are a match to TRBD2. The V and J ends lost 6 bases and 0 bases, in that order; junction bases with no gene match: 8. The CDR3 totals 17 residues. The CDR3 sequence: CASRTRAGGSSYNEQFF. The CDR3 region has the DNA TGTGCCAGCAGAACCCGAGCGGGGGGGAGCTCCTACAATGAGCAGTTCTTC.